This is a list of T cell receptor beta chains from one sample in a study of cytomegalovirus exposure and HLA in healthy donors. The table came from immunoSEQ multiplex PCR; TCRdb's copy has only in-frame clones and leaves some out. The repertoire consists of about 180,000 clones, with approximately 84% occurring once and the leading ten covering under 1.1%. Material for sequencing was PBMCs. The receptors were sampled from a man younger than 40 in good health and CMV-seronegative. CDR3s include the opening cysteine and the closing phenylalanine or tryptophan.

length: 15; V: TRBV6-6; J: TRBJ2-5; CDR3: CASRRKAGFQETQYF
length: 14; V: TRBV28; J: TRBJ2-5; CDR3: CASSYTTTGATQYF
length: 15; V: TRBV27; J: TRBJ1-2; CDR3: CASRTNHRGEYGYTF
length: 14; V: TRBV28; J: TRBJ1-5; CDR3: CASSDNRVVQPQHF
length: 15; V: TRBV5-6; J: TRBJ1-3; CDR3: CASTGAGALGNTIYF
length: 14; V: TRBV9; J: TRBJ2-1; CDR3: CASSPTSGHNEQFF
length: 17; V: TRBV27; J: TRBJ2-3; CDR3: CASSPRRGGPPWDTQYF
length: 12; V: TRBV9; J: TRBJ2-1; CDR3: CASSPVRGEQFF
length: 16; V: TRBV15; J: TRBJ2-1; CDR3: CATSRVGRASYNEQFF
length: 15; V: TRBV6-6; J: TRBJ2-7; CDR3: CASSYSFSLIYEQYF
length: 14; V: TRBV11-3; J: TRBJ2-7; CDR3: CASSAGTGVSEQYF
length: 17; V: TRBV27; J: TRBJ2-6; CDR3: CASSPPGQGYGANVLTF
length: 15; V: TRBV7-3; J: TRBJ2-3; CDR3: CASSYSGDSTDTQYF
length: 17; V: TRBV9; J: TRBJ2-1; CDR3: CASSGPEGGDVENEQFF
length: 16; V: TRBV6-4; J: TRBJ2-1; CDR3: CASSSRLAGGYNEQFF
length: 16; V: TRBV7-2; J: TRBJ1-4; CDR3: CASSLDPGDGGEKLFF
length: 14; V: TRBV5-4; J: TRBJ2-5; CDR3: CAGGGTGAGETQYF
length: 14; V: TRBV18; J: TRBJ1-2; CDR3: CASSPGSGDYGYTF
length: 14; V: TRBV11-2; J: TRBJ2-1; CDR3: CASSSTWTSGRTFF
length: 14; V: TRBV18; J: TRBJ2-7; CDR3: CASSSLGASYEQYF
length: 13; V: TRBV5-1; J: TRBJ1-3; CDR3: CASSQTDGNTIYF
length: 15; V: TRBV18; J: TRBJ2-2; CDR3: CASSGTGHRTGELFF
length: 14; V: TRBV6-1; J: TRBJ1-5; CDR3: CASSERRGGQPQHF
length: 13; V: TRBV18; J: TRBJ1-2; CDR3: CASSKDRDYGYTF
length: 11; V: TRBV29-1; J: TRBJ1-1; CDR3: CSVVSGVGAFF
length: 13; V: TRBV5-1; J: TRBJ1-2; CDR3: CASSLGTGPGYTF
length: 16; V: TRBV30; J: TRBJ2-7; CDR3: CAWNPLGGTGIGEQYF
length: 15; V: TRBV5-1; J: TRBJ1-6; CDR3: CASSLEQVGNSPLHF
length: 14; V: TRBV4-1; J: TRBJ1-1; CDR3: CASSFQRGLSEAFF
length: 15; V: TRBV7-2; J: TRBJ1-6; CDR3: CASAQFQGINSPLHF
length: 15; V: TRBV18; J: TRBJ1-1; CDR3: CASSPPGVLNTEAFF
length: 12; V: TRBV11-2; J: TRBJ1-2; CDR3: CASSPGDYGYTF
length: 12; V: TRBV29-1; J: TRBJ1-4; CDR3: CSVRDSGAKLFF
length: 16; V: TRBV28; J: TRBJ2-5; CDR3: CASGLPLAGASETQYF
length: 13; V: TRBV10-1; J: TRBJ2-3; CDR3: CASSRGLADTQYF
length: 14; V: TRBV27; J: TRBJ1-6; CDR3: CASSLSGGDLTLHF
length: 15; V: TRBV2; J: TRBJ2-1; CDR3: CASSERLAGGNEQFF
length: 17; V: TRBV5-4; J: TRBJ2-5; CDR3: CASSLSGLAGAKETQYF
length: 14; V: TRBV10-3; J: TRBJ2-7; CDR3: CATESGRNSYEQYF
length: 15; V: TRBV7-2; J: TRBJ1-5; CDR3: CASRKTGTGGQPQHF
length: 17; V: TRBV7-2; J: TRBJ2-2; CDR3: CASSHSFGRANTGELFF
length: 15; V: TRBV2; J: TRBJ2-1; CDR3: CASNWGGGALNEQFF
length: 16; V: TRBV28; J: TRBJ2-7; CDR3: CASSLDPTGGGYEQYF
length: 17; V: TRBV27; J: TRBJ1-1; CDR3: CASSPRGDRGRNTEAFF
length: 14; V: TRBV28; J: TRBJ1-2; CDR3: CASGPYGAGRGYTF
length: 19; V: TRBV4-1; J: TRBJ2-2; CDR3: CASSQATSGGAWDTGELFF
length: 18; V: TRBV5-1; J: TRBJ2-3; CDR3: CASSWGNNRVGGADTQYF
length: 14; V: TRBV2; J: TRBJ1-2; CDR3: CASSVVTGLSGYTF
length: 13; V: TRBV10-2; J: TRBJ2-7; CDR3: CASGAGNREEQYF
length: 14; V: TRBV19; J: TRBJ1-2; CDR3: CASSSGSPSSGYTF
length: 13; V: TRBV28; J: TRBJ1-2; CDR3: CASSFGGRGGYTF
length: 15; V: TRBV5-1; J: TRBJ2-2; CDR3: CASSPKKGWTGELFF
length: 14; V: TRBV28; J: TRBJ1-5; CDR3: CASSSPTGDQPQHF
length: 17; V: TRBV13; J: TRBJ2-1; CDR3: CASSSFRERDSTDEQFF
length: 16; V: TRBV6-1; J: TRBJ2-2; CDR3: CASSDLGRGGTGELFF
length: 13; V: TRBV7-9; J: TRBJ1-5; CDR3: CASSSQGSQPQHF
length: 14; V: TRBV5-1; J: TRBJ1-2; CDR3: CASSFFEVSYGYTF
length: 14; V: TRBV7-9; J: TRBJ1-2; CDR3: CASSSLRDNYGYTF
length: 18; V: TRBV4-2; J: TRBJ2-2; CDR3: CASSQDRASGIGTGELFF